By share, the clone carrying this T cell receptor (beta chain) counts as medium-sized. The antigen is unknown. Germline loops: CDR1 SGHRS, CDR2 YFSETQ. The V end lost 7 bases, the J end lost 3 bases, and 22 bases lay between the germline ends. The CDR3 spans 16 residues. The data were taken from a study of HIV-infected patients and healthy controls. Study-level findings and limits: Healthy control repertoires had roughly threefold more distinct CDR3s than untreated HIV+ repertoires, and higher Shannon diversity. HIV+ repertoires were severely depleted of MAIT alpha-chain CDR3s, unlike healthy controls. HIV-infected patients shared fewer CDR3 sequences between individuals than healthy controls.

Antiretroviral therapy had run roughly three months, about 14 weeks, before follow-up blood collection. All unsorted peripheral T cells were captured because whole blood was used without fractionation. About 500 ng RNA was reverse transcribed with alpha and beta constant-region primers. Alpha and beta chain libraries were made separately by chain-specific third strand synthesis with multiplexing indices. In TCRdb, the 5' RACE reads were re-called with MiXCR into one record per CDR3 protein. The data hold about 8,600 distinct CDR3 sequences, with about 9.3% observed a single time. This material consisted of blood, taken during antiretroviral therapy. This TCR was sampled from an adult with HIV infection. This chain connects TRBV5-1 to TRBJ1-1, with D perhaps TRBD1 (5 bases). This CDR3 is CASGDGGDLLYTEAFF. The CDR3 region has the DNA TGCGCCAGCGGGGACGGGGGGGATCTCCTCTACACTGAAGCTTTCTTT.